This entry features one T cell receptor (beta chain) sequence. Relative to the germline gene, one junction end is altered; a read error may explain this. This specimen comes from a study of shared clonotypes between healthy human individuals. Here immunoSEQ multiplex PCR was the method, and the copy in TCRdb shows in-frame clones only, minus some. The data contain some 2 million clones, just under 95% of them singletons. The naive CD8 population came from CD45RO-negative cells selected for CCR7, without terminally differentiated effector memory CD45RA+ cells. The sequenced sample consisted of naive CD8+ T cells sorted from blood. This receptor was taken from a man between 18 and 29 years old in good health.

The CDR3 DNA sequence: TGTGCTAGCACCGGACAGGGGGTCTACGAGCAGTACTTC. Translated: CASTGQGVYEQYF. V usage is TRBV7-7 and J usage is TRBJ2-7; 10 nucleotides line up with TRBD1. Germline values: CDR1 SSHAT, CDR2 FNYEAQ (reference sequence). The CDR3 totals 13 residues.